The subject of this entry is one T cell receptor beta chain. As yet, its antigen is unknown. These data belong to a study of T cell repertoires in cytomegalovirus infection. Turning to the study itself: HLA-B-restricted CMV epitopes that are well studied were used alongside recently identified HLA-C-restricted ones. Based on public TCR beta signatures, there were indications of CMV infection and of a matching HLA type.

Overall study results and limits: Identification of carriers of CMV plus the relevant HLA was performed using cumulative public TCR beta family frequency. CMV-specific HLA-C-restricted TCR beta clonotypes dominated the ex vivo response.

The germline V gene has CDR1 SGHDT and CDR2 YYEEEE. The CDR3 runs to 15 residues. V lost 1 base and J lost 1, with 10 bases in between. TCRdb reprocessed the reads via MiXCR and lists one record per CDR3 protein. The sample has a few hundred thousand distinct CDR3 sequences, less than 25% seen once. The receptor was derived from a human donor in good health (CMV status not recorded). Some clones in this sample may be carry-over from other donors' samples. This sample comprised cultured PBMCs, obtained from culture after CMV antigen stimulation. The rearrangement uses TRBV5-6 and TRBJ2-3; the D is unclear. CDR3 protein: CASSLMVVGTDTQYF. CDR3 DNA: TGTGCCAGCAGCTTGATGGTGGTGGGCACAGATACGCAGTATTTT.